Below, 31 T cell receptor beta chains from the same sample are listed, as sequenced in a study of identical twins. TCRdb used MiXCR to reprocess the 5' RACE reads, holding one entry per CDR3 protein. The sample contains a few hundred thousand distinct CDR3 sequences, 14% of which appear only once. The same data also contributed to another study, on yellow fever vaccine responses in identical twins.

The source material was CD4+ T cells sorted from blood. The receptors were gathered from a woman under 30 in good health.

This clonotype was detected only a few times. The chain carries TRBV11-1 and TRBJ2-3; D ambiguous. V shed 5 bases and J shed 6 bases, with 12 bases lying between them. This CDR3 comprises 13 residues. CDR1 and CDR2 (germline): SGHAT, FQDESV (reference sequence). The CDR3 sequence is CASSLSLRDTQYF. CDR3 nucleotide sequence: TGTGCCAGCAGCCTTAGCCTTCGGGATACGCAGTATTTT.

The chain is built from TRBV6-2 or TRBV6-3 and TRBJ2-4; the match to TRBD1 covers 8 bases. V gave up 6 bases and J gave up 1 base; unmatched junction bases: 5. The germline V gene has CDR1 MNHEY and CDR2 SVGEGT. The CDR3 runs to 15 residues. CDR3 sequence: CASRTGERAKNIQYF. In DNA, the CDR3 is TGTGCCAGCAGGACAGGGGAACGGGCCAAAAACATTCAGTACTTC.

The chain carries TRBV7-9 and TRBJ1-5; TRBD1 aligns across 7 bases. The CDR3 covers 15 residues. V gave up 5 bases and J gave up 4 bases; unmatched junction bases: 8. Germline CDR1 reads SEHNR; CDR2 reads FQNEAQ (reference sequence). As DNA, the CDR3 is TGTGCCAGCAGCCCCGGGACAGTAATGAATCAGCCCCAGCATTTT. The encoded protein is CASSPGTVMNQPQHF.

In its sample, this clonotype was seen a few times. V is TRBV6-5 and J is TRBJ1-5; D not resolved. The CDR3 contains 15 residues. The V end lost 4 bases, the J end lost 0 bases, and 10 bases lay between the germline ends. In germline, CDR1 is MNHEY, CDR2 SVGAGI. The CDR3 loop reads CASSSKGGSNQPQHF. For the CDR3, the DNA is TGTGCCAGCAGTTCCAAGGGTGGTAGCAATCAGCCCCAGCATTTT.

This clonotype turned up a few times. This chain joins TRBV20-1 and TRBJ1-6; D is unresolved. The germline gives CDR1 DFQATT, CDR2 SNEGSKA (reference sequence). The V end was cut by 5 bases, the J end by 2 bases, with 4 bases between. This CDR3 has 12 residues. CDR3: CSARAYNSPLHF. DNA for the CDR3: TGCAGTGCTCGGGCCTATAATTCACCCCTCCACTTT.

This clonotype showed up just a few times. This chain joins TRBV16 and TRBJ1-5, with a possible D match to TRBD1 (5 bases). Germline CDR1 KGHSY, CDR2 FQNENV. V dropped 0 bases and J dropped 6 bases, with 9 bases sitting between them. This CDR3 region has 14 residues. CDR3 DNA: TGTGCCAGCAGCCAATCGTCGGGGGTTCAGCCCCAGCATTTT. This encodes CASSQSSGVQPQHF.

V usage is TRBV11-2 and J usage is TRBJ2-7; 9 bases match TRBD1. The ends lost 5 bases at V and 4 bases at J; junction bases unmatched: 6. The CDR3 is made up of 14 amino acids. Per germline, CDR1 SGHAT and CDR2 FQNNGV. The CDR3 DNA follows: TGTGCCAGCAGCCGCGGGACAGGGTGGTACGAGCAGTACTTC. Protein: CASSRGTGWYEQYF.

This clonotype was detected only a few times. V and J are TRBV28 and TRBJ2-2; 7 bases map to TRBD2. V was pared by 4 bases and J by 5 bases, with 7 bases of the junction left unmatched. CDR1 is MDHEN, CDR2 SYDVKM, per germline. The CDR3 extends over 15 amino acids. The CDR3 DNA reads TGTGCCAGCAGTTCAGCGGGACGGGGGACCGGGGAGCTGTTTTTT. The encoded protein is CASSSAGRGTGELFF.

The chain carries TRBV29-1 and TRBJ2-5, with TRBD2 matching 12 bases. This CDR3 has 14 amino acids. Germline CDR1 SQVTM, CDR2 ANQGSEA. The trim removed 4 bases at V and 4 bases at J, leaving 4 bases unmatched. CDR3 in amino acids: CSVASGLAGETQYF. The CDR3 bases are TGCAGCGTTGCCTCGGGACTAGCGGGAGAGACCCAGTACTTC.

This clonotype occurred a few times. V gene TRBV6-2 or TRBV6-3 combines with J gene TRBJ2-1; D unresolved. CDR1 and CDR2 from the germline V gene are MNHEY and SVGEGT. The CDR3 is 14 residues long. The V end was cut by 4 bases, the J end by 10 bases, with 17 bases between. The CDR3 nucleotides read TGTGCCAGCAGTTCCGACCAAGCAGTTAGGGAGCAGTTCTTC. This sequence encodes CASSSDQAVREQFF.

In this sample, this clonotype turned up many times. The genes are TRBV29-1 and TRBJ2-1; D tentatively reads TRBD1 or TRBD2 (5 bases each). Germline values: CDR1 SQVTM, CDR2 ANQGSEA. CDR3 size: 13 residues. V was cut by 7 bases and J by 4 bases, with 14 bases left in between. In DNA form, the CDR3 reads TGCAGCGGTCGGGACGAAATGTACAATGAGCAGTTCTTC. This sequence encodes CSGRDEMYNEQFF.

The chain links TRBV12-3 or TRBV12-4 to TRBJ2-1; 10 nucleotides match TRBD2. After removal of 8 bases from V and 7 bases from J, the junction contained 11 bases not matched to a gene. CDR3 length equals 15 residues. CDR3 sequence (DNA): TGTGCCAGCGTCTTAGCGGGGGGAAATGTAAATGAGCAGTTCTTC. Translating gives CASVLAGGNVNEQFF.

The rearrangement uses TRBV7-8 and TRBJ2-1; tentative D call: TRBD2 (6 bases). Trimming removed 5 bases at V and 7 bases at J, with 18 bases between. The CDR3 covers 15 residues. Germline V gene lookup returns CDR1 SGHVS and CDR2 FQNEAQ. In nucleotides, the CDR3 is TGTGCCAGCAGCCCAGACGGGAGTAGTGTAAATGAGCAGTTCTTC. Translation gives CASSPDGSSVNEQFF.

In its sample, this clonotype was seen many times. This chain joins TRBV5-1 and TRBJ1-5; 8 bases map to TRBD1. Germline CDR1 SGHRS, CDR2 YFSETQ. The V and J ends lost 4 bases and 7 bases, in that order; junction bases with no gene match: 7. CDR3 length: 14 amino acids. The CDR3 bases are TGCGCCAGCAGCGTCGGGACAGGCTGGCAGCCCCAGCATTTT. Protein: CASSVGTGWQPQHF.

The genes are TRBV13 and TRBJ2-3; TRBD2 matches at 7 bases. Trimming cost V 4 bases and J 2 bases; bases outside gene matches: 12. The length of the CDR3 is 17 residues. Germline values: CDR1 PRHDT, CDR2 FYEKMQ (reference sequence). The CDR3 sequence is CASSSSPFAGDTDTQYF. The CDR3 DNA sequence: TGTGCCAGCAGCTCATCCCCTTTCGCGGGGGACACAGATACGCAGTATTTT. The full variable domain, its missing parts supplied by reference TRBV13 and TRBJ2-3, is AAGVIQSPRHLIKEKRETATLKCYPIPRHDTVYWYQQGPGQDPQFLISFYEKMQSDKGSIPDRFSAQQFSDYHSELNMSSLELGDSALYFCASSSSPFAGDTDTQYFGPGTRLTVL.

There are a few counts of this clonotype. The chain recombines TRBV3-1 with TRBJ2-3; 7 positions match TRBD2. The germline gives CDR1 LGHDT, CDR2 YNNKEL (reference sequence). This CDR3 region has 15 residues. V lost 3 bases and J lost 2; bases outside the gene matches: 5. The chain's CDR3 is CASSQTSSFTDTQYF. CDR3 nucleotides: TGTGCCAGCAGCCAGACTAGCAGCTTCACAGATACGCAGTATTTT.

This clonotype has more than one count but fewer than ten. J is TRBJ1-1 and V is TRBV15; D is unclear. The ends were cut back, 0 bases at V and 8 bases at J, with 19 bases in the middle. The V gene's germline CDR1 is LNHNV and CDR2 YYDKDF (reference sequence). The CDR3 sequence is 16 residues long. The CDR3 reads CATSRDIGLPVSEAFF. The CDR3 nucleotides read TGTGCCACCAGCAGAGATATAGGGCTACCGGTGTCGGAAGCTTTCTTT.

This clonotype appeared a few times. The gene calls are TRBV29-1 and TRBJ2-7; 8 bases fit TRBD1. V lost 5 bases to trimming and J lost 2 bases; unmatched junction nucleotides: 5. Germline V gene sequence: CDR1 SQVTM, CDR2 ANQGSEA. The CDR3 has 13 amino acids. CDR3 nucleotide sequence: TGCAGCGTTTCCTTGACAGGGGCCTACGAGCAGTACTTC. The encoded protein is CSVSLTGAYEQYF.

This clonotype was seen only a few times. The chain joins TRBV27 to TRBJ2-7, with TRBD1 matching 8 bases. The CDR3 is 16 residues long. With V trimmed by 8 bases and J by 4 bases, 16 bases remained unmatched. The V gene's germline CDR1 is MNHEY and CDR2 SMNVEV (reference sequence). CDR3: CASCRIGTGERYEQYF. The CDR3 DNA reads as TGTGCCAGCTGTCGGATAGGGACAGGAGAGAGATACGAGCAGTACTTC.

The J gene is TRBJ1-4, the V gene TRBV20-1; the D gene is possibly TRBD1 (6 bases). In germline, CDR1 is DFQATT, CDR2 SNEGSKA (reference sequence). V lost 3 bases and J lost 4, with 9 bases in between. The CDR3 contains 13 residues. DNA for the CDR3: TGCAGTGCTAGGTGGACAGTTAATGAAAAACTGTTTTTT. This gives the protein CSARWTVNEKLFF.

The V and J genes are TRBV10-3 and TRBJ2-3; D is uncertain. The CDR3 covers 16 residues. V shed 4 bases and J shed 2 bases, with 16 bases lying between them. Germline values: CDR1 ENHRY, CDR2 SYGVKD. The CDR3 sequence: CAISGSGPGSTDTQYF. The CDR3 region has the DNA TGTGCCATCAGTGGGTCCGGGCCAGGTTCCACAGATACGCAGTATTTT.

V is TRBV12-3 or TRBV12-4 and J is TRBJ1-2; D not certain. V dropped 2 bases and J dropped 5 bases, with 15 bases sitting between them. The CDR3 spans 15 residues. The DNA of the CDR3 is TGTGCCAGCAGTTTAAGTACGCCAGGTGGTTATGGCTACACCTTC. Protein sequence: CASSLSTPGGYGYTF.

This rearrangement joins TRBV28 to TRBJ2-1; D possibly corresponds to TRBD1 (6 bases). V dropped 0 bases and J dropped 5 bases, with 17 bases sitting between them. This CDR3 has 17 residues. From germline, CDR1 is MDHEN and CDR2 SYDVKM. The CDR3 reads CASSLWKGVPLDNEQFF. The CDR3 DNA sequence: TGTGCCAGCAGTTTATGGAAGGGGGTCCCCCTTGACAATGAGCAGTTCTTC.

This clonotype was detected once. The rearrangement joins TRBV19 to TRBJ2-3; 7 bases are a match to TRBD1. The germline V gene has CDR1 LNHDA and CDR2 SQIVND (reference sequence). Germline trimming cut 8 bases from V and 1 base from J; bases unmatched to any gene: 9. The CDR3 runs 15 residues. This CDR3 is CASQPRTGRTDTQYF. As DNA, the CDR3 is TGTGCCAGTCAGCCAAGGACAGGCCGCACAGATACGCAGTATTTT.

The chain joins TRBV28 to TRBJ2-2, with D perhaps TRBD2 (5 bases). Germline values: CDR1 MDHEN, CDR2 SYDVKM. The CDR3 contains 11 residues. V was shortened by 10 bases and J by 6 bases, with 9 bases between the two germline ends. Here the CDR3 reads CATRTAGELFF. Written as DNA, the CDR3 is TGTGCCACCCGGACTGCCGGGGAGCTGTTTTTT.

V usage is TRBV20-1 and J usage is TRBJ2-3; TRBD2 agrees at 16 bases. Losses at the gene ends were 5 bases for V and 1 base for J; bases not matched to a gene: 3. This CDR3 spans 16 amino acids. CDR1 and CDR2 (germline): DFQATT, SNEGSKA (reference sequence). The CDR3: CSALGTSGRGTDTQYF. The CDR3 region has the DNA TGCAGTGCTCTCGGGACTAGCGGGAGGGGCACAGATACGCAGTATTTT.

Many counts were recorded for this clonotype. The chain recombines TRBV12-3 or TRBV12-4 with TRBJ1-2; D is unclear. The CDR3 sequence is 14 residues long. V dropped 1 base and J dropped 5 bases, with 11 bases sitting between them. CDR3 sequence: CASSLGQGWYGYTF. The CDR3 DNA reads as TGTGCCAGCAGTTTAGGGCAAGGCTGGTATGGCTACACCTTC.

This clonotype was observed a handful of times. V is TRBV9 and J is TRBJ2-2; no clear D gene. Germline values: CDR1 SGDLS, CDR2 YYNGEE. There are 15 residues in the CDR3. With 0 bases removed from V and 4 bases from J, the gap between germline ends came to 10 bases. The CDR3 reads CASSVVAYPTGELFF. The CDR3 DNA reads as TGTGCCAGCAGCGTAGTGGCCTACCCCACCGGGGAGCTGTTTTTT.

The chain recombines TRBV28 with TRBJ1-1; no definite D call. The CDR3 runs to 13 residues. V was cut by 3 bases and J by 5 bases, with 10 bases left in between. Germline V lookup: CDR1 MDHEN, CDR2 SYDVKM. CDR3 region: CASSLEQLTEAFF. CDR3 DNA sequence: TGTGCCAGCAGTTTGGAACAGTTAACTGAAGCTTTCTTT.

This clonotype was observed a few times. The chain joins TRBV19 to TRBJ2-7, with D perhaps being TRBD1 or TRBD2 (6 bases each). Germline CDR1 and CDR2: LNHDA and SQIVND (reference sequence). V lost 9 bases and J 3 bases, leaving 18 bases between the germline ends. This CDR3 region has 14 residues. CDR3 DNA sequence: TGTGCCAGCTCTCGGGGGCAGGGCGTCTACGAGCAGTACTTC. This encodes CASSRGQGVYEQYF.

This chain uses TRBV7-8 with TRBJ1-2; possible D gene TRBD1, 5 bases. Trimming left V 0 bases short and J 7 bases short, with 15 bases between. CDR1 is SGHVS, CDR2 FQNEAQ, per germline. The CDR3 length is 15 residues. CDR3 region: CASSLALAGTTGYTF. The CDR3, as DNA: TGTGCCAGCAGCTTAGCGCTCGCCGGGACCACTGGCTACACCTTC.